This T cell receptor (beta chain) was observed in a study of blood T cell repertoires in COVID-19. At the level of the study: The origin of the acute and convalescent COVID-19 samples was the United States, Italy and Spain. PBMCs, B-cell-depleted T cells, or T cells were the source of the cDNA or gDNA that made up the material.

Under the authors' procedure: Reference gene primer amplification gave nucleated cell count estimates. Clones were read by immunoSEQ multiplex PCR, and TCRdb kept only the in-frame ones, dropping some. V and J calls and clone size follow that table, whereas D and trimming were derived from the DNA. In the table there are about 130,000 clones, 85% to 90% of which are singletons. Germline values: CDR1 SGHRS, CDR2 YFSETQ. V gave up 4 bases and J gave up 4 bases, with 14 bases separating them. The CDR3 consists of 14 residues. This clone was counted only a few times. Seattle researchers signed up patients amid active infection and tracked them longitudinally.

This TCR was recovered from a man between 60 and 75 years old with COVID-19, enrolled during active disease. Sequenced sample: peripheral blood. This sequence joins TRBV5-1 and TRBJ2-5, with D possibly TRBD1 on 5 matching bases. The CDR3 DNA follows: TGCGCCAGCAGCCCAACTCAGGGCGGAGAGACCCAGTACTTC. Translating it yields CASSPTQGGETQYF.